This T cell receptor (beta chain) derives from a study of shared clonotypes between healthy human individuals. The table came from immunoSEQ multiplex PCR; TCRdb's copy has only in-frame clones and leaves some out. The profile shows 550,000 to 800,000 clones, over 65% of them singletons. V was pared by 3 bases and J by 5 bases, with 18 bases between. The CDR3 contains 16 residues. The germline V gene encodes CDR1 SGHNT and CDR2 YYREEE (reference sequence). Sequencing used memory CD4+ T cells sorted from blood. Subset of the sample: CD45RA-negative fraction. The sequence was collected from a woman in her 30s in good health. The chain links TRBV5-4 to TRBJ2-1; tentatively, D is TRBD1 or TRBD2 (5 bases each). The chain's CDR3 is CASSSRGLALHNEQFF. In DNA, the CDR3 is TGTGCCAGCAGCTCTAGGGGCTTAGCGCTCCACAATGAGCAGTTCTTC.